This T cell receptor beta chain stems from a study of read filtering for tumor transcriptome and immune sequencing. On the study more broadly: Transcriptome libraries were built from DNase-treated RNA.

This clonotype came up many times. This CDR3 is built from 18 residues. The ends lost 4 bases at V and 0 bases at J; junction bases unmatched: 9. Germline CDR1 is SGDLS and CDR2 is YYNGEE. From about 400 ng of RNA, a library with molecular barcoded alpha/delta and beta/gamma adaptors was made. TCRdb reprocessed the reads with MiXCR, giving one entry per CDR3 protein. The top ten clones hold around 49% of a sample with around 25,000 distinct CDR3 sequences, roughly 23% of them seen once. What was sequenced was a population of CD138-negative cells sorted from bone marrow. The sequence derives from a donor at least 40 years old with multiple myeloma. This chain connects TRBV9 to TRBJ2-3, with 12 bases that match TRBD2. The CDR3 coding sequence is TGTGCCAGCAGCCCTACTAGCGGGGGGATCTCTAGCACAGATACGCAGTATTTT. The encoded protein is CASSPTSGGISSTDTQYF.